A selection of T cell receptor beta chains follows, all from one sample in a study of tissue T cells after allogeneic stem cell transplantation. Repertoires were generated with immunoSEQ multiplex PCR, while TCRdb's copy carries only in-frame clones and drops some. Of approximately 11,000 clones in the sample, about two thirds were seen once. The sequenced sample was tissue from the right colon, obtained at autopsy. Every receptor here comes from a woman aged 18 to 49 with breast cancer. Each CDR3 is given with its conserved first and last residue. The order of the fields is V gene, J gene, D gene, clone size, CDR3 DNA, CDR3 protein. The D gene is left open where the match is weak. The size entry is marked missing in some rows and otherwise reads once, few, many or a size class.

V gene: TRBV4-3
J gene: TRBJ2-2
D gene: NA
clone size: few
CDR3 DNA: TGCGCCAGCAGCCAGGCAGCGAACACCGGGGAGCTGTTTTTT
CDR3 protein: CASSQAANTGELFF

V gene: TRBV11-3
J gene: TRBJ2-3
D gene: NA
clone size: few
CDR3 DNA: TGTGCCAGCAGCTCCGGTGGGACACGAGGCACAGATACGCAGTATTTT
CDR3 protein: CASSSGGTRGTDTQYF

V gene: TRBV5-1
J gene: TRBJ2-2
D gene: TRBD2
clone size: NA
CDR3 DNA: TGCGCCAGCACCCTACTAGCGGGGAACACCGGGGAGCTGTTTTTT
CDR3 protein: CASTLLAGNTGELFF

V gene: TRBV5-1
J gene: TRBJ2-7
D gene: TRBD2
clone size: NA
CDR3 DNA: TGCGCCAGCAGCTTGGTTCCTAGCGGGAGAGGCGACGAGCAGTACTTC
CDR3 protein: CASSLVPSGRGDEQYF

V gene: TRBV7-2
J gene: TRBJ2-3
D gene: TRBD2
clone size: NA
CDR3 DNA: TGTGCCAGCAGCTTATTGGGACTAGGTCAGCCAGATACGCAGTATTTT
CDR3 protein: CASSLLGLGQPDTQYF

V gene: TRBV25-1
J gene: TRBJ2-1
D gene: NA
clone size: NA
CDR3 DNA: TGTGCCAGCAGTGTAGACGAGAACATTGGGCCCTACAATGAGCAGTTCTTC
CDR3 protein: CASSVDENIGPYNEQFF

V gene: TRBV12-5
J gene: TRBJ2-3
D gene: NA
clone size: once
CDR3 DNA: TGTGCTAGTTCCCGGGAGATAGCAGATACGCAGTATTTT
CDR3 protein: CASSREIADTQYF

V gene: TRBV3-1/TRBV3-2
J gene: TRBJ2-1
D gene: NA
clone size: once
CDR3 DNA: TGTGCCAGCAGCCAAGATCACGGTACACACAATGAGCAGTTCTTC
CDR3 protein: CASSQDHGTHNEQFF

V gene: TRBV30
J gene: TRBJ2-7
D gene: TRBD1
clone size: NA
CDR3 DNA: TGTGCCGGATACAGGGGAAGGGAGCAGTACTTC
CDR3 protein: CAGYRGREQYF

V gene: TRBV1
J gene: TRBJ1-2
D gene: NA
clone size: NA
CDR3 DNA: TGCACCAGCAGCCAAGGAAGCAACGGGACAGGGACCTATGGCTACACCTTC
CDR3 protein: CTSSQGSNGTGTYGYTF

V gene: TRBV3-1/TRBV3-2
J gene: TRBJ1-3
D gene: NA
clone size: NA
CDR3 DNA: TGTGCCAGCAGCCAAGGGTCAGGAAACACCATATATTTT
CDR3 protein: CASSQGSGNTIYF

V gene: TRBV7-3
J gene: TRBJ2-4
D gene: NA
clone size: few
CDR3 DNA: TGTGCCAGCGGTGCGGGGAGTGGGGACATTCAGTACTTC
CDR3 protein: CASGAGSGDIQYF

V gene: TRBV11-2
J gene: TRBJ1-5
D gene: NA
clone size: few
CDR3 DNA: TGTGCCAGCAGCTTCTGTTTGGGGGCGGAGGGGGGCAATCAGCCCCAGCATTTT
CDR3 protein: CASSFCLGAEGGNQPQHF

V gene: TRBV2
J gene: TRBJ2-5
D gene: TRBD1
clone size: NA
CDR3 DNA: TGTGCCAGCAGTGAAACGATCGGGGATAGGACAGGGGGCCCGGAGACCCAGTACTTC
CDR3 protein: CASSETIGDRTGGPETQYF

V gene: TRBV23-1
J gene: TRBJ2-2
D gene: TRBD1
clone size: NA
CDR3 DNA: TGCCCCCCCAGTCCCCCGGACAGGGACGGGTCCGGGTTCACCGGGGAGCTGTTTTTT
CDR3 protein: CPPSPPDRDGSGFTGELFF

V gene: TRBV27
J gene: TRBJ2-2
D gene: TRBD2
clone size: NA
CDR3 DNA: TGTGCCAGCAGTTTATTTGATCCAGCGGGAGTCTCCGGGGAGCTGTTTTTT
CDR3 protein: CASSLFDPAGVSGELFF

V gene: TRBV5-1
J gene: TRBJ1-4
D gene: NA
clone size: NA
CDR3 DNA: TGCGCCAGCGGTTTCGATAATAATGAAAAACTGTTTTTT
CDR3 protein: CASGFDNNEKLFF

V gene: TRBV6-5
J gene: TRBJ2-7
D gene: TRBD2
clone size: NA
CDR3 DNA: TGTGCCACTCTACGTACTAGCGGGAGATCTGGGGAGCAGTACTTC
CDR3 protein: CATLRTSGRSGEQYF

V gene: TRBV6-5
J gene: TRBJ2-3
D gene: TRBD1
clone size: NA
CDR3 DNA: TGTGCCAGCTCGCAGGGGGTTTCTAGCACAGATACGCAGTATTTT
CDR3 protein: CASSQGVSSTDTQYF

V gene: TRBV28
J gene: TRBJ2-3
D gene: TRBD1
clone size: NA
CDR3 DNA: TGTGCCAGCAGTCCGTGGACCATGGACAGGGCCGATACGCAGTATTTT
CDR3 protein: CASSPWTMDRADTQYF

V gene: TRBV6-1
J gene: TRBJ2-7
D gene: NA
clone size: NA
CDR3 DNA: TGTGCCAGCAGCCAGGGAACCCGAAACGACGAGCAGTACTTC
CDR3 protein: CASSQGTRNDEQYF

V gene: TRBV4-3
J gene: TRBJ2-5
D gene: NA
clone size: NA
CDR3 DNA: TGCGCCAGCAGCCAAGAGCGGGGCGCGCAAGAGACCCAGTACTTC
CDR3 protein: CASSQERGAQETQYF

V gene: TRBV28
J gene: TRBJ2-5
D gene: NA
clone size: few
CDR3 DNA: TGTGCCAGCAGTGAAAGACACGGATCGTTACAAGAGACCCAGTACTTC
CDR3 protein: CASSERHGSLQETQYF

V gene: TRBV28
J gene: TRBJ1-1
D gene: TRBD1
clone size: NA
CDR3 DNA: TGTGCCAGCAGCCCCGGGACAGGGGGAGTGAACACTGAAGCTTTCTTT
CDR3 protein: CASSPGTGGVNTEAFF

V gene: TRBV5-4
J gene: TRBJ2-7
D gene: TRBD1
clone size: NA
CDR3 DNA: TGTGCCAGCAACCGGGACAGGGAAGACGAGCAGTACTTC
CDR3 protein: CASNRDREDEQYF